Included here is one T cell receptor (beta chain) sequence, with context. Treatment meaning: 15 Gy SBRT to primary tumor, nephrectomy 4 weeks later. TCRdb's table, derived via immunoSEQ multiplex PCR, lists solely in-frame clones and lacks some. The sample shows about 22,000 clones, around 46% of them seen only once. The data belong to a study of radiation and T cells in renal cell carcinoma. This CDR3 is built from 12 residues. Trimming stripped 8 bases from V and 4 bases from J, with 11 bases between. Germline values: CDR1 MNHEY, CDR2 SVGAGI. The V gene is TRBV6-5, the J gene TRBJ1-1, with a weak D call TRBD1 (6 bases). The specimen was tumor tissue, collected from a patient whose treatment included radiotherapy and nephrectomy. This TCR came from a woman in her fifties or sixties with renal cell carcinoma. The CDR3 DNA is TGTGCCAGCCAAAGGGGGGGCACTGAAGCTTTCTTT. Translating gives CASQRGGTEAFF.